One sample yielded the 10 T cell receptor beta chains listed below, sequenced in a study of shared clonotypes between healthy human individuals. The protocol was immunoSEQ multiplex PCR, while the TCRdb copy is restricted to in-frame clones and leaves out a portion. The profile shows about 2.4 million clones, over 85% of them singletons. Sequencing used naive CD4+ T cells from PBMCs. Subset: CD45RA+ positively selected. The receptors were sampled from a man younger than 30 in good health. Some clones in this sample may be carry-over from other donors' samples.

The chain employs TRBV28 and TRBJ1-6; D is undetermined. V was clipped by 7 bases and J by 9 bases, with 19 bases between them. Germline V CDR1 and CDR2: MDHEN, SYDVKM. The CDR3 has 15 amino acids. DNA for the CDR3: TGTGCCAGCAACACCCGACCCCTATCGGGTTCACCCCTCCACTTT. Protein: CASNTRPLSGSPLHF. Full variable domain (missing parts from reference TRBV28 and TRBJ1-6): DVKVTQSSRYLVKRTGEKVFLECVQDMDHENMFWYRQDPGLGLRLIYFSYDVKMKEKGDIPEGYSVSREKKERFSLILESASTNQTSMYLCASNTRPLSGSPLHFGNGTRLTVT.

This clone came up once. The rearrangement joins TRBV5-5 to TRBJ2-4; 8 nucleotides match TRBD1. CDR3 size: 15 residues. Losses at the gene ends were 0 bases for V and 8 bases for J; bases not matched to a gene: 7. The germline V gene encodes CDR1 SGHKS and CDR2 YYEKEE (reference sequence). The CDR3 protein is CASSLGTGSRDIQYF. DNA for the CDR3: TGTGCCAGCAGCTTGGGGACAGGGAGTAGGGACATTCAGTACTTC. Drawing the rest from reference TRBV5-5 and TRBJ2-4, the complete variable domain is DAGVTQSPTHLIKTRGQQVTLRCSPISGHKSVSWYQQVLGQGPQFIFQYYEKEERGRGNFPDRFSARQFPNYSSELNVNALLLGDSALYLCASSLGTGSRDIQYFGAGTRLSVL.

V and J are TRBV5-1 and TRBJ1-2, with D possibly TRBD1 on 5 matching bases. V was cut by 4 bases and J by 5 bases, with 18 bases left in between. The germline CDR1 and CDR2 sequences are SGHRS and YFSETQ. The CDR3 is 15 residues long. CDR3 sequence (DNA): TGCGCCAGCAGCCCCGACGAGGCAGGGAGATATGGCTACACCTTC. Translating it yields CASSPDEAGRYGYTF.

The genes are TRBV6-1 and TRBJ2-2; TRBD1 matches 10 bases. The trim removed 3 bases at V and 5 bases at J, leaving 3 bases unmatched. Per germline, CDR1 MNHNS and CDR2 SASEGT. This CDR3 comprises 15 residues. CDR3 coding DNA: TGTGCCAGCAGTGAGGGGACAGGGGCGACCGGGGAGCTGTTTTTT. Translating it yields CASSEGTGATGELFF.

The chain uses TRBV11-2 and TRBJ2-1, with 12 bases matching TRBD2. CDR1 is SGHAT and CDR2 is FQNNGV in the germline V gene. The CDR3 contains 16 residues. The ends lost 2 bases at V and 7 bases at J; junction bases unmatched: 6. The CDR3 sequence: CASSLLATSGSNEQFF. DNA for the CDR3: TGTGCCAGCAGCTTATTAGCGACTAGCGGGAGTAATGAGCAGTTCTTC.

The CDR3 nucleotides read TGCGCCAGCAGTGAGGGACAGATCAATCAGCCCCAGCATTTT. Translation: CASSEGQINQPQHF. The rearrangement joins TRBV10-2 to TRBJ1-5, with D tentatively TRBD1 (6 bases). The germline V and J ends were trimmed by 2 bases and 3 bases, with 8 bases remaining between them. The V gene's germline CDR1 is WSHSY and CDR2 SAAADI. The CDR3 is made up of 14 amino acids.

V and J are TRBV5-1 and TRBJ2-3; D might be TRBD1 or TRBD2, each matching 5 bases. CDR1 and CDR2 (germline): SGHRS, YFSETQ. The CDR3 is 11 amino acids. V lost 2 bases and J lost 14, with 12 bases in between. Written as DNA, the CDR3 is TGCGCCAGCAGCTTACTAGGGGTGTCGTATTTT. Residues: CASSLLGVSYF.

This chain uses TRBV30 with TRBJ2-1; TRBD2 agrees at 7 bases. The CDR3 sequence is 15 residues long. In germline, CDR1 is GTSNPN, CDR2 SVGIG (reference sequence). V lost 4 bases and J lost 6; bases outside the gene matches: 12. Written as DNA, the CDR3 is TGTGCCTGGAACCCCCGGCCCCCGGGAGGCAATGAGCAGTTCTTC. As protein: CAWNPRPPGGNEQFF.

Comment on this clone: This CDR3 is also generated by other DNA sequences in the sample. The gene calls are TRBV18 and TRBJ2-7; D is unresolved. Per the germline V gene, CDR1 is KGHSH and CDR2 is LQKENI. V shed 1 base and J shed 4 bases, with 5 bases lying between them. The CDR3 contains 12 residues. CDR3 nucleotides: TGTGCCAGCTCACCACTCTCATACGAGCAGTACTTC. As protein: CASSPLSYEQYF.

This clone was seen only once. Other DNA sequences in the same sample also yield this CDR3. The CDR3 region is CASSLTGEQYF. CDR3 nucleotide sequence: TGTGCCAGCAGTTTAACGGGGGAGCAGTACTTC. The chain recombines TRBV28 with TRBJ2-7, with a weak D call TRBD2 (5 bases). CDR3 length equals 11 residues. In germline, CDR1 is MDHEN, CDR2 SYDVKM. Trimming took 2 bases from V and 7 from J, leaving 6 bases between them. The whole variable domain, remainder taken from reference TRBV28 and TRBJ2-7, is DVKVTQSSRYLVKRTGEKVFLECVQDMDHENMFWYRQDPGLGLRLIYFSYDVKMKEKGDIPEGYSVSREKKERFSLILESASTNQTSMYLCASSLTGEQYFGPGTRLTVT.